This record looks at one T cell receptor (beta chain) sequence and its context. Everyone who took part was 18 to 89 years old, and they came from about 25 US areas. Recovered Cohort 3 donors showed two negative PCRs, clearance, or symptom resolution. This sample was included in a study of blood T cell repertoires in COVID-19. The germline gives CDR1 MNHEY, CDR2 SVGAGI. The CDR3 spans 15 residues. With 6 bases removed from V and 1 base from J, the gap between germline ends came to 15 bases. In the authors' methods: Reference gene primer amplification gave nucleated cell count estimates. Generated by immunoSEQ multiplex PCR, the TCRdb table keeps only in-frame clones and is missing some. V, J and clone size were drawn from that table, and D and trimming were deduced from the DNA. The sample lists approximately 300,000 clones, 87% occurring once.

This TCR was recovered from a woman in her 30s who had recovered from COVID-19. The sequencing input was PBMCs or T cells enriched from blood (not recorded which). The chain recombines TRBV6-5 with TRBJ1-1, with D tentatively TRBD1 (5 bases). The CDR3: CASSPWAGQNTEAFF. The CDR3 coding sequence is TGTGCCAGCAGCCCCTGGGCAGGGCAGAACACTGAAGCTTTCTTT.